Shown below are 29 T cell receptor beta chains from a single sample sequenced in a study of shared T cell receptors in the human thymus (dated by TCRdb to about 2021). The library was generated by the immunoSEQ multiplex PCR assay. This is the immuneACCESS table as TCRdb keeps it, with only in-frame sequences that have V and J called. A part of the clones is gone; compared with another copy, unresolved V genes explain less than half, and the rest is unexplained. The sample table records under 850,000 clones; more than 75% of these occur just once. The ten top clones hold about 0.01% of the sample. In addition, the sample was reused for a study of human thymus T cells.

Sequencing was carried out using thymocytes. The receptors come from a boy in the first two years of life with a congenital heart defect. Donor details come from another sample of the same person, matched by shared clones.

CDR3 coding DNA: TGTGCCAGCAGCCGGACAGGGTCCTACGAGCAGTACTTC. Translated: CASSRTGSYEQYF. The chain uses TRBV6-1 and TRBJ2-7; 8 bases line up with TRBD1. CDR3 size: 13 residues. The V segment lost 6 bases and the J segment 1 base; nucleotides outside the gene matches: 2. Germline lookup yields CDR1 MNHNS and CDR2 SASEGT.

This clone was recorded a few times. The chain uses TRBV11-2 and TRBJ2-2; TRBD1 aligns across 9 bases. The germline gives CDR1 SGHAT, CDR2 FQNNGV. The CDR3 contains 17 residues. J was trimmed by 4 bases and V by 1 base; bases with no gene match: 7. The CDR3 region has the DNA TGTGCCAGCAGCTTAGCCCCGGGACAGGGTCCCACCGGGGAGCTGTTTTTT. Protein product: CASSLAPGQGPTGELFF.

CDR3 in amino acids: CASSGGDGAGGRSGEQYF. The CDR3 nucleotides read TGTGCCAGCAGTGGCGGGGACGGAGCGGGAGGGCGGTCAGGCGAGCAGTACTTC. This sequence joins TRBV6-1 and TRBJ2-7; 10 bases fit TRBD2. The germline V gene encodes CDR1 MNHNS and CDR2 SASEGT. CDR3 length: 18 residues. V gave up 4 bases and J gave up 6 bases; unmatched junction bases: 18.

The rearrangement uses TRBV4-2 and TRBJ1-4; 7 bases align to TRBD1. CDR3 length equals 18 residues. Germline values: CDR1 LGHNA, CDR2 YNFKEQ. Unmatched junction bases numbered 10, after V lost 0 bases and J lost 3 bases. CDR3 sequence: CASSQEVGTVGSNEKLFF. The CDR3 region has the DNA TGTGCCAGCAGCCAAGAGGTCGGGACAGTGGGGTCTAATGAAAAACTGTTTTTT.

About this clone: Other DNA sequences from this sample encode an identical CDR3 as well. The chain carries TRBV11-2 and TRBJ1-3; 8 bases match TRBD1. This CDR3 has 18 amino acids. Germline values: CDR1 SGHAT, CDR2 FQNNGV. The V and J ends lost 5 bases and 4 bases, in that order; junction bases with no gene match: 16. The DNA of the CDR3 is TGTGCCAGCAGCCCCAGCAGCCGACAGGGGATGAAAGGAAACACCATATATTTT. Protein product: CASSPSSRQGMKGNTIYF. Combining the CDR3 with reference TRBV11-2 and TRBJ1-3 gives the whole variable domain EAGVAQSPRYKIIEKRQSVAFWCNPISGHATLYWYQQILGQGPKLLIQFQNNGVVDDSQLPKDRFSAERLKGVDSTLKIQPAKLEDSAVYLCASSPSSRQGMKGNTIYFGEGSWLTVV.

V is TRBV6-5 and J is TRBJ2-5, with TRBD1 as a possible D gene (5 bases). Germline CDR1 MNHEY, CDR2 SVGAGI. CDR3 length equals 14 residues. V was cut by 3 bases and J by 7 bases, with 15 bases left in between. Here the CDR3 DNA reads TGTGCCAGCAGTTATTCCGGACAATCGGGGACCCAGTACTTC. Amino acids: CASSYSGQSGTQYF.

The CDR3 loop is CASSSIYSNQPQHF. CDR3 bases: TGTGCCAGCAGCTCCATCTATAGCAATCAGCCCCAGCATTTT. V usage is TRBV7-9 and J usage is TRBJ1-5; D call uncertain. V lost 4 bases, J lost 0 bases, and 7 bases lay in between. The CDR3 consists of 14 residues. Germline-derived CDR1 and CDR2 are SEHNR and FQNEAQ (reference sequence).

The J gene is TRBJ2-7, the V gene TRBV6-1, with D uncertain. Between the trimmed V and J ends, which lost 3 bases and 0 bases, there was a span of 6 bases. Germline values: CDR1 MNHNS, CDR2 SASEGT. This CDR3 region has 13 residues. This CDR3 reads CASSDVRSYEQYF. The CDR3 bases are TGTGCCAGCAGTGATGTCCGCTCCTACGAGCAGTACTTC.

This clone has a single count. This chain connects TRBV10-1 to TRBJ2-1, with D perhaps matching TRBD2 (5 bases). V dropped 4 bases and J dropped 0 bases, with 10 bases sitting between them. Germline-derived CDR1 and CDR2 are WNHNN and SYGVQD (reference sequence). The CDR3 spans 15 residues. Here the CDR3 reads CASSAGNRSYNEQFF. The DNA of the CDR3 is TGCGCCAGCAGTGCCGGGAACCGCTCCTACAATGAGCAGTTCTTC.

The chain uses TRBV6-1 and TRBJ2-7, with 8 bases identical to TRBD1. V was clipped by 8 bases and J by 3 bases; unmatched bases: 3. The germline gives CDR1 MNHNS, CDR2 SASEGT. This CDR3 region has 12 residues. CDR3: CASGTGRYEQYF. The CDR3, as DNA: TGTGCCAGCGGGACAGGACGCTACGAGCAGTACTTC.

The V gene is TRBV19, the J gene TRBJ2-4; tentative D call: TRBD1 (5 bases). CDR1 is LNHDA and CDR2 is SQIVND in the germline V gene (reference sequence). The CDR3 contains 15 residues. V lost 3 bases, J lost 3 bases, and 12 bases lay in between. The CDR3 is CASSMRQGGKNIQYF. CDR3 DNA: TGTGCCAGTAGTATGAGGCAGGGTGGCAAAAACATTCAGTACTTC.

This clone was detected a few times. The CDR3 DNA follows: TGTGCCAGCAGCTTCACGCAGGGGTGCACTGAAGCTTTCTTT. It yields the protein CASSFTQGCTEAFF. This chain uses TRBV11-3 with TRBJ1-1; perhaps TRBD1 as D (6 bases). The CDR3 sequence is 14 residues long. V was cut by 3 bases and J by 4 bases, with 12 bases left in between. The germline V gene encodes CDR1 SGHNT and CDR2 YENEEA.

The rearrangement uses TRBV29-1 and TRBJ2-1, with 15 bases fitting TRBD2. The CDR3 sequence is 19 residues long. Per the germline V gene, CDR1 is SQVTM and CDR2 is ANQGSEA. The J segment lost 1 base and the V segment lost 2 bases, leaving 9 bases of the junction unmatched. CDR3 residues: CSVEPWTSGRAPSYNEQFF. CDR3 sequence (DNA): TGCAGCGTTGAACCATGGACTAGCGGGAGGGCTCCATCCTACAATGAGCAGTTCTTC.

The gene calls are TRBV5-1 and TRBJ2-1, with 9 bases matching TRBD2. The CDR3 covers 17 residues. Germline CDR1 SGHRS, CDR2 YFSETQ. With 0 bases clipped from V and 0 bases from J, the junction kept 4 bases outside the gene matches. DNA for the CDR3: TGCGCCAGCAGCTTGGTTGGCGGGAGGGCCTCCTACAATGAGCAGTTCTTC. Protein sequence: CASSLVGGRASYNEQFF. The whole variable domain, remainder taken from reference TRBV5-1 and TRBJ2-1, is KAGVTQTPRYLIKTRGQQVTLSCSPISGHRSVSWYQQTPGQGLQFLFEYFSETQRNKGNFPGRFSGRQFSNSRSEMNVSTLELGDSALYLCASSLVGGRASYNEQFFGPGTRLTVL.

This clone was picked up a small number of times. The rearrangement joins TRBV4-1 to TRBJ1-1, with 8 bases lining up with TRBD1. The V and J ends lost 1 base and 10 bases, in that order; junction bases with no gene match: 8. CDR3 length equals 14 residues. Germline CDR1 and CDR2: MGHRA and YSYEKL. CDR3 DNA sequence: TGCGCCAGCAGCCAAGTTCGGCAGGGGGCGAGAGCTTTCTTT. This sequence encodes CASSQVRQGARAFF.

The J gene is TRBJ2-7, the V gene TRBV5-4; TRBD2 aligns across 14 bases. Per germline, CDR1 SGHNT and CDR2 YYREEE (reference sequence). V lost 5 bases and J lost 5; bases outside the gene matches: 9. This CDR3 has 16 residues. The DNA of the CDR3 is TGTGCCAGCAGATCCGGGACTAGCGGGAGCTTCCACGAGCAGTACTTC. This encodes CASRSGTSGSFHEQYF.

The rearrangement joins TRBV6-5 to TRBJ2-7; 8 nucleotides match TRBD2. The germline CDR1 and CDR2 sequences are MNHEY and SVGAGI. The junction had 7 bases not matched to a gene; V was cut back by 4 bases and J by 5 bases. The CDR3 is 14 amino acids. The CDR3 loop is CASSWSSGSHEQYF. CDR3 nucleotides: TGTGCCAGCAGTTGGTCTAGCGGGTCCCACGAGCAGTACTTC.

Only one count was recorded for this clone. Here the CDR3 DNA reads TGCAGCGTCCCCGCCCCGGCGACGCAAGGAGACGGGACCCAGTACTTC. It is translated as CSVPAPATQGDGTQYF. The chain couples TRBV29-1 to TRBJ2-5, with unresolved D. Deletions cut 6 bases from V and 7 bases from J, with 27 bases between. This CDR3 comprises 16 residues. In germline, CDR1 is SQVTM, CDR2 ANQGSEA. The whole variable domain, remainder taken from reference TRBV29-1 and TRBJ2-5, is SAVISQKPSRDICQRGTSLTIQCQVDSQVTMMFWYRQQPGQSLTLIATANQGSEATYESGFVIDKFPISRPNLTFSTLTVSNMSPEDSSIYLCSVPAPATQGDGTQYFGPGTRLLVL.

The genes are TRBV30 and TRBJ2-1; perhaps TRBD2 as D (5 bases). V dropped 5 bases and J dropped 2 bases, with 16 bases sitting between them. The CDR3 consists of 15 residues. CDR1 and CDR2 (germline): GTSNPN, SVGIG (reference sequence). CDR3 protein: CAWVVRAGPYNEQFF. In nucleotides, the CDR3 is TGTGCCTGGGTCGTGAGGGCGGGCCCCTACAATGAGCAGTTCTTC. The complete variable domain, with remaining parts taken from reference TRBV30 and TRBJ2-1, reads SQTIHQWPATLVQPVGSPLSLECTVEGTSNPNLYWYRQAAGRGLQLLFYSVGIGQISSEVPQNLSASRPQDRQFILSSKKLLLSDSGFYLCAWVVRAGPYNEQFFGPGTRLTVL.

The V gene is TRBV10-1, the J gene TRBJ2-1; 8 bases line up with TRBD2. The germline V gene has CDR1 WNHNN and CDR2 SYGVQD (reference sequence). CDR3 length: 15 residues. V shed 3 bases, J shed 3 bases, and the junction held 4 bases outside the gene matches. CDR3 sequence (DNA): TGCGCCAGCAGTGAAAGTCTAGCGGGCTACAATGAGCAGTTCTTC. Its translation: CASSESLAGYNEQFF.

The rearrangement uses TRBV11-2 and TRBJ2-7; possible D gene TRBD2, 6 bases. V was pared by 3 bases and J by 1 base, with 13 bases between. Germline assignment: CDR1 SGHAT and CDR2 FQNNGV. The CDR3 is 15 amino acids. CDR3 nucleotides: TGTGCCAGCAGCTTTACTTGGACTACATCCTACGAGCAGTACTTC. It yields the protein CASSFTWTTSYEQYF.

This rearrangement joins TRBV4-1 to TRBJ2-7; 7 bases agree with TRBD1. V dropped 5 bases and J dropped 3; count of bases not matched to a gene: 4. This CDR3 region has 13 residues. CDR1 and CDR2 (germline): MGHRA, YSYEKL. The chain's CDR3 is CASSERQGYEQYF. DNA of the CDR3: TGCGCCAGCAGCGAGAGACAGGGCTACGAGCAGTACTTC.

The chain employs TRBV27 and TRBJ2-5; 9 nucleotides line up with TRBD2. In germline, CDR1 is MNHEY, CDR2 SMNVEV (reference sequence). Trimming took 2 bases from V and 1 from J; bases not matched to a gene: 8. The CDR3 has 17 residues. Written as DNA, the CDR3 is TGTGCCAGCAGTTTAGTCCCTTCGACTAGCGGCCAAGAGACCCAGTACTTC. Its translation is CASSLVPSTSGQETQYF.

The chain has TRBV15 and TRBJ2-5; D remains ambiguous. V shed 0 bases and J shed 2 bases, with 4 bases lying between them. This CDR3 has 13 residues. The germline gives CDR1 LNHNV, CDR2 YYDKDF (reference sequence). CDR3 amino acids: CATSRDGQETQYF. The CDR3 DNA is TGTGCCACCAGCAGAGACGGTCAAGAGACCCAGTACTTC.

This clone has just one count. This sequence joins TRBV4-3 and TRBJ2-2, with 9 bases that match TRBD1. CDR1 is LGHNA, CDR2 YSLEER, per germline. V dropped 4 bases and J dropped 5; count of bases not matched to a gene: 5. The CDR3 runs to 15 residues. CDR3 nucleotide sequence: TGCGCCAGCAGCCCCCGGGACAGGGAGACCGGGGAGCTGTTTTTT. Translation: CASSPRDRETGELFF.

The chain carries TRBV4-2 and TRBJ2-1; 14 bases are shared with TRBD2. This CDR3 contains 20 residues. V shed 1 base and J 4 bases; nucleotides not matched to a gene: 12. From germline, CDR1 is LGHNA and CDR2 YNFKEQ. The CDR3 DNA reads TGTGCCAGCAGCCAAGCGGCTTTGGGACTAGCGGGAGAACGGTACAATGAGCAGTTCTTC. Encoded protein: CASSQAALGLAGERYNEQFF.

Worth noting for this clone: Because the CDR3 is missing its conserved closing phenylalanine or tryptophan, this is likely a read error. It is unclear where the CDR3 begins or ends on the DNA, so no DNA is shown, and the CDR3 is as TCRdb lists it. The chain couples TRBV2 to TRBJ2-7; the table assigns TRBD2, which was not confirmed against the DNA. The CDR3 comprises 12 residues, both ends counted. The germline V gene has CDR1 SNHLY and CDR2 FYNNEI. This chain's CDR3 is CASSEAGLAGHL.

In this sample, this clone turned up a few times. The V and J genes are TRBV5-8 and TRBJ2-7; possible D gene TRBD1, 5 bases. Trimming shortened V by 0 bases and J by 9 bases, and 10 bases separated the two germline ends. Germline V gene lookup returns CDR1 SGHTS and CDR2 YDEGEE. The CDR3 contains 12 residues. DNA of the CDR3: TGTGCCAGCAGCTTGGAGGGGAACGGGCAGTACTTC. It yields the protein CASSLEGNGQYF.

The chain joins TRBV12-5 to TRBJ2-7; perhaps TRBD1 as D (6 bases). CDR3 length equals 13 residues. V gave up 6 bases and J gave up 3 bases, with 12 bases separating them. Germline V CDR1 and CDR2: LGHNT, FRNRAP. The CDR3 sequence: CASGPDSGYEQYF. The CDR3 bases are TGTGCTAGTGGCCCGGACAGTGGCTACGAGCAGTACTTC.